Sequencing of this TCR beta chain was carried out in a study of beta chain features in type 1 diabetes. Concerning this clone itself: What it binds is unknown.

General study points: When Type 1 diabetes patients were examined, their TCRB CDR3s proved moderately but significantly shorter in all four CD4+ subsets.

The germline V gene encodes CDR1 MNHNY and CDR2 SVGAGI (reference sequence). V lost 6 bases and J lost 12; bases outside the gene matches: 12. This CDR3 region has 16 residues. Reverse transcribing all isolated RNA meant expressed TCRB transcripts were sequenced. Only in-frame clones appear in the TCRdb table, and some are missing; sequencing was by immunoSEQ multiplex PCR. The data show about 180,000 clones, approximately 13% seen once. The chain joins TRBV6-6 to TRBJ2-1; 15 positions agree with TRBD2. The source of this sequence is a woman between 18 and 29 years old in good health. Specimen: central memory CD4+ T cells from blood. This CDR3 reads CASRDGLAGGPIGQFF. CDR3 nucleotide sequence: TGTGCCAGCAGGGATGGACTAGCGGGAGGGCCGATAGGGCAGTTCTTC.